This T cell receptor (beta chain) was sequenced in a study of T cells in Graves' hyperthyroidism and ophthalmopathy. This clonotype was recorded many times. Its antigen remains unknown. The CDR3 is made up of 15 amino acids. After removal of 5 bases from V and 2 bases from J, the junction contained 8 bases not matched to a gene. The germline gives CDR1 SGHTA, CDR2 FQGTGA. Using RNA transcripts as the source, TCR beta CDR3 regions were amplified. HTBI primers were employed in a first-round RT-PCR of the TCR CDR3. TCRdb reprocessed the multiplex PCR reads via MiXCR and lists one record per CDR3 protein. The sample shows 550,000 to 800,000 distinct CDR3 sequences, approximately 15% of them seen only once. Study results and limitations: Model predictions of ophthalmopathy came a median around 6.5 months before onset.

Hyperthyroidism patients were newly diagnosed, had disease duration under 2 months, and were aged 18 to 65 years. Sequenced material: blood. This receptor was obtained from a man aged 45-60 years with Graves' hyperthyroidism. The chain recombines TRBV7-3 with TRBJ1-2, with 7 bases aligning to TRBD1. The CDR3 loop reads CASSPRAGGNYGYTF. The CDR3 nucleotides read TGTGCCAGCAGCCCAAGGGCAGGGGGGAACTATGGCTACACCTTC.